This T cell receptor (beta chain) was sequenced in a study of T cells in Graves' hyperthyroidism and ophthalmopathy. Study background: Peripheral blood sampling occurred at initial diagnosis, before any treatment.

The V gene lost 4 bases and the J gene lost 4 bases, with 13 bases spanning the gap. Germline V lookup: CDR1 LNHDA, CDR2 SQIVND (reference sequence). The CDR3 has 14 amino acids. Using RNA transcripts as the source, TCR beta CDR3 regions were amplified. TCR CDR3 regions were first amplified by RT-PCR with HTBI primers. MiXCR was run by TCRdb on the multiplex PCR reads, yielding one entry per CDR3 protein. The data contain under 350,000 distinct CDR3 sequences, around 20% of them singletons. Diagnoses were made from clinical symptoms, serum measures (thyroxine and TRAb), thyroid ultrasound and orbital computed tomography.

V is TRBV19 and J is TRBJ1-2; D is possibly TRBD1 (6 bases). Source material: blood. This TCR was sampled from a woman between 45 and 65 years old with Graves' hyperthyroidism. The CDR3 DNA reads TGTGCCAGTAGTACGACCAGGACAGCCTATGGCTACACCTTC. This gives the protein CASSTTRTAYGYTF.